This passage covers 11 T cell receptor beta chains from one sample sequenced in a study of shared clonotypes between healthy human individuals (dated by TCRdb to between 2020 and 2021). The library was built by means of the immunoSEQ multiplex PCR assay. TCRdb provides this immuneACCESS table in a form limited to in-frame rearrangements. Some clones are lacking; in checked studies, under half of them reflect an unresolved V gene, and why the rest are absent is not known. The sample table holds around 340,000 clones, of which around 79% were seen once. The top ten hold 8.5% to 12% of the sample. Sequencing was performed on memory CD4+ T cells sorted from blood. The sample's cell subset or site label, in plain terms: CD45RA-negative fraction. These receptor sequences come from a man younger than 40 in good health.

The J gene is TRBJ2-7, the V gene TRBV28; no reliable D call. Germline CDR1 reads MDHEN; CDR2 reads SYDVKM. The V gene lost 5 bases and the J gene lost 5 bases, with 16 bases spanning the gap. CDR3 length: 14 amino acids. The CDR3 region is CASSPPEGFHEQYF. DNA of the CDR3: TGTGCCAGCAGTCCCCCGGAAGGCTTCCACGAGCAGTACTTC. Drawing the rest from reference TRBV28 and TRBJ2-7, the complete variable domain is DVKVTQSSRYLVKRTGEKVFLECVQDMDHENMFWYRQDPGLGLRLIYFSYDVKMKEKGDIPEGYSVSREKKERFSLILESASTNQTSMYLCASSPPEGFHEQYFGPGTRLTVT.

The chain carries TRBV4-2 and TRBJ2-7; D tentatively reads TRBD1 or TRBD2 (6 bases each). Germline CDR1 reads LGHNA; CDR2 reads YNFKEQ. The CDR3 has 16 residues. V was trimmed by 6 bases and J by 7 bases, leaving 25 bases between them. The chain's CDR3 is CASRHSGTAGQGEQYF. Written as DNA, the CDR3 is TGTGCCAGCAGGCATTCCGGGACTGCGGGCCAGGGGGAGCAGTACTTC.

The J gene is TRBJ1-1, the V gene TRBV19; D gene unclear. V was clipped by 5 bases and J by 4 bases, with 14 bases between them. The CDR3 has 14 residues. Germline V lookup: CDR1 LNHDA, CDR2 SQIVND (reference sequence). In nucleotides, the CDR3 is TGTGCCAGTAGTCAACAGCCCCTGAGCACTGAAGCTTTCTTT. It encodes CASSQQPLSTEAFF.

V and J are TRBV29-1 and TRBJ2-7; no firm D call. Trimming took off 4 bases at V and 7 bases at J, with 8 bases between the two ends. Germline V gives CDR1 SQVTM, CDR2 ANQGSEA. The CDR3 is 10 residues long. The CDR3 reads CSVGTLEQYF. The CDR3 DNA sequence: TGCAGCGTTGGGACGCTTGAGCAGTACTTC.

CDR3 amino acids: CASSVQGTQPQHF. CDR3 nucleotide sequence: TGTGCCAGCAGTGTCCAGGGGACGCAGCCCCAGCATTTT. The V and J genes are TRBV6-1 and TRBJ1-5, with D perhaps matching TRBD1 (6 bases). CDR1 is MNHNS and CDR2 is SASEGT in the germline V gene. The CDR3 is made up of 13 amino acids. With 4 bases removed from V and 7 bases from J, the gap between germline ends came to 11 bases.

The gene calls are TRBV19 and TRBJ2-7, with 10 bases lining up with TRBD2. Trimming at V came to 3 bases and at J to 5 bases, leaving 7 bases not matched to a gene. The CDR3 has 15 residues. Germline CDR1 reads LNHDA; CDR2 reads SQIVND (reference sequence). CDR3: CASSIMGLAGDEQYF. CDR3 in DNA: TGTGCCAGTAGTATTATGGGGCTAGCGGGAGACGAGCAGTACTTC.

Regarding this clone: The same CDR3 arises from other DNA sequences in this sample as well. The chain recombines TRBV30 with TRBJ2-1; 7 nucleotides agree with TRBD2. Unmatched junction bases numbered 12, after V lost 3 bases and J lost 7 bases. The CDR3 is 15 residues long. Germline loops: CDR1 GTSNPN, CDR2 SVGIG (reference sequence). The CDR3 loop reads CAWSVGTTLENEQFF. Here the CDR3 DNA reads TGTGCCTGGAGCGTCGGGACTACCCTGGAAAATGAGCAGTTCTTC.

V gene TRBV27 combines with J gene TRBJ2-1; 11 positions match TRBD1. With 6 bases clipped from V and 2 bases from J, the junction kept 3 bases outside the gene matches. Per the germline V gene, CDR1 is MNHEY and CDR2 is SMNVEV (reference sequence). This CDR3 comprises 15 residues. CDR3 protein: CASRMDRGPYNEQFF. In DNA form, the CDR3 reads TGTGCCAGCAGGATGGACAGGGGGCCCTACAATGAGCAGTTCTTC.

This chain uses TRBV4-3 with TRBJ1-2; D is possibly TRBD1 (6 bases). Germline V gives CDR1 LGHNA, CDR2 YSLEER. The V end was cut by 4 bases, the J end by 5 bases, with 11 bases between. The CDR3 extends over 13 amino acids. This chain's CDR3 is CASSLWTAYGYTF. In DNA form, the CDR3 reads TGCGCCAGCAGCCTCTGGACAGCTTATGGCTACACCTTC.

The rearrangement uses TRBV25-1 and TRBJ1-4, with D perhaps TRBD1 (5 bases). The CDR3 extends over 16 amino acids. The germline V gene has CDR1 MGHDK and CDR2 SYGVNS. Trimming removed 5 bases at V and 2 bases at J, with 15 bases between. CDR3 sequence (DNA): TGTGCCAGCAGTACCCGGGACCTGCAGACTAATGAAAAACTGTTTTTT. Protein sequence: CASSTRDLQTNEKLFF.

As to this clone: A much larger clone sits a single nucleotide away, making a read error possible. Other DNA sequences in the sample encode the same CDR3. The chain uses TRBV10-2 and TRBJ2-2; the D gene is possibly TRBD2 (5 bases). In germline, CDR1 is WSHSY, CDR2 SAAADI. This CDR3 contains 13 residues. Trimming removed 5 bases from V and 7 bases from J, with 11 bases in between. CDR3 DNA: TGCGCCAGCAGTTCACTAGGGTACGGGGAGCTGTTTTTT. Amino acid sequence: CASSSLGYGELFF.